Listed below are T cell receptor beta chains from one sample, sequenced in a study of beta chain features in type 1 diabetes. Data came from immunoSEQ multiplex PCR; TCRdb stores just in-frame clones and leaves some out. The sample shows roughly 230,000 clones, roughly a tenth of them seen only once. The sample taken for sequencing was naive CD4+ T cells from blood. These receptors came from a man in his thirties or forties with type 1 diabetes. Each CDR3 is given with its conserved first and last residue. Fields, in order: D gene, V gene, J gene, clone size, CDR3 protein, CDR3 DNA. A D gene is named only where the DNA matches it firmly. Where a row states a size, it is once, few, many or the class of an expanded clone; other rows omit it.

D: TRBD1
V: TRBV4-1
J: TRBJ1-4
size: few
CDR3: CASSPQDRGGEKLFF
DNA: TGCGCCAGCAGCCCACAAGACAGGGGAGGAGAAAAACTGTTTTTT

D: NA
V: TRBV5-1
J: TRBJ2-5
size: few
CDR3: CASSSQGGKAETQYF
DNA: TGCGCCAGCAGCTCACAGGGGGGGAAGGCGGAGACCCAGTACTTC

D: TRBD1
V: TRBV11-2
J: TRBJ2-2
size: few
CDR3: CATTTGRAGELFF
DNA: TGTGCCACCACGACAGGGCGGGCCGGGGAGCTGTTTTTT

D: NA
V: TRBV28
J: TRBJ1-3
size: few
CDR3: CASSFPSSGNTIYF
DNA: TGTGCCAGCAGTTTCCCCAGCTCTGGAAACACCATATATTTT

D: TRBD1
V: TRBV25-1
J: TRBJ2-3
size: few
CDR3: CASSADRGEQYF
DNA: TGTGCCAGCAGTGCAGACAGGGGTGAGCAGTATTTT

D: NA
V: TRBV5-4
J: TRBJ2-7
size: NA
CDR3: CAGRTIEANEQYF
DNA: TGTGCCGGTCGTACGATTGAGGCTAACGAGCAGTACTTC

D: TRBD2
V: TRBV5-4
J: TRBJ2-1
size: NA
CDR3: CASRPTSGGLDEQFF
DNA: TGTGCCAGCAGGCCTACTAGCGGGGGGCTTGATGAGCAGTTCTTC

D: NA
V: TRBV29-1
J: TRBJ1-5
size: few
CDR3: CSVAPGQSNQPQHF
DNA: TGCAGCGTTGCACCCGGACAGAGCAATCAGCCCCAGCATTTT

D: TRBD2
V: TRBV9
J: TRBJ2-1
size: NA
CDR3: CASSGPGHLQERGRYNEQFF
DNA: TGTGCCAGCAGCGGGCCGGGACACCTTCAAGAGCGGGGGAGATACAATGAGCAGTTCTTC

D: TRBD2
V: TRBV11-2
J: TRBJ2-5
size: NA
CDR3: CASSLSGTAEGTQYF
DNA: TGTGCCAGCAGCTTAAGCGGGACGGCCGAGGGGACCCAGTACTTC

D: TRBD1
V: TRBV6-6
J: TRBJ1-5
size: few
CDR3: CASTGGSEPQHF
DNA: TGTGCCAGCACAGGGGGCAGTGAGCCCCAGCATTTT

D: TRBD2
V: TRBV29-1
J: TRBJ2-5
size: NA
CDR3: CSVGLAGLQETQYF
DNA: TGCAGCGTAGGACTAGCGGGCCTCCAAGAGACCCAGTACTTC

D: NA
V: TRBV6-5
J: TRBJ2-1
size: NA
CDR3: CASSSLRGGNEQFF
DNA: TGTGCCAGCAGTTCCCTCAGGGGTGGGAATGAGCAGTTCTTC

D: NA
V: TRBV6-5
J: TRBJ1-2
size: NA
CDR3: CASSSSVGGGYTF
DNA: TGTGCCAGCAGTTCCTCGGTGGGGGGTGGCTACACCTTC

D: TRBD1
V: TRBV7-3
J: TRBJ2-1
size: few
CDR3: CASSWGQGARYEQFF
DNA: TGTGCCAGCAGCTGGGGACAGGGGGCGCGGTATGAGCAGTTCTTC

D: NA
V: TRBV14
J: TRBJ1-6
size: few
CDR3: CASSRTRSSPLHF
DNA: TGTGCCAGCAGCCGCACGAGGAGTTCACCCCTCCACTTT

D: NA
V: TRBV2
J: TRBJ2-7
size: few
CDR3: CASRAEGEQYF
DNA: TGTGCCAGCAGGGCCGAGGGAGAGCAGTACTTC

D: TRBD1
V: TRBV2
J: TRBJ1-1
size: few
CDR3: CASHVDRGGTEAFF
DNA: TGTGCCAGCCATGTGGACAGGGGAGGCACTGAAGCTTTCTTT

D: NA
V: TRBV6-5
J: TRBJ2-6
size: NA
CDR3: CASSYRGTGANVLTF
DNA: TGTGCCAGCAGTTACCGGGGTACGGGGGCCAACGTCCTGACTTTC

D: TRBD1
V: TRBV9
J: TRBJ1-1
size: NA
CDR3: CASSVVGQAGEAFF
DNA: TGTGCCAGCAGCGTAGTTGGACAGGCCGGGGAAGCTTTCTTT

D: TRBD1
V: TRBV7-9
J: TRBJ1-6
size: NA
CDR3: CASSRRAGGVSPLHF
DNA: TGTGCCAGCAGCCGGAGAGCAGGGGGAGTGTCACCCCTCCACTTT

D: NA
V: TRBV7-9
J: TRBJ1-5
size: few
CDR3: CASSSADPPQHF
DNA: TGTGCCAGCAGCTCGGCGGATCCTCCCCAGCATTTT

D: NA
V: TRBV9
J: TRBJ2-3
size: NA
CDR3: CASSPRDPSTDTQYF
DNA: TGTGCCAGCAGCCCACGAGATCCCTCCACAGATACGCAGTATTTT

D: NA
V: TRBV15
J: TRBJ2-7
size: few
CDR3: CATTQQQGANTYEQYF
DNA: TGTGCCACCACCCAGCAACAGGGAGCAAATACCTACGAGCAGTACTTC

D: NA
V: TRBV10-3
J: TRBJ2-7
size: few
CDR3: CAISETSTAAQYF
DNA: TGTGCCATCAGTGAAACTAGTACGGCCGCGCAGTACTTC

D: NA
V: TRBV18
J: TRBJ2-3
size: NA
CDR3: CASSPLPTDTQYF
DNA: TGTGCCAGCTCACCCCTCCCCACAGATACGCAGTATTTT

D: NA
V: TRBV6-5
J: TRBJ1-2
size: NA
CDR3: CASRPNYRDGYTF
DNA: TGTGCCAGCAGACCTAATTACAGGGACGGCTACACCTTC

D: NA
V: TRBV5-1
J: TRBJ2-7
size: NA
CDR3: CASSLVVEGEQYF
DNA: TGCGCCAGCAGCTTGGTGGTCGAGGGAGAGCAGTACTTC

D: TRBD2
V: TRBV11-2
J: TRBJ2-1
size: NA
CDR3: CASSSTSGGNNEQFF
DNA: TGTGCCAGCAGCTCTACTAGCGGGGGAAACAATGAGCAGTTCTTC

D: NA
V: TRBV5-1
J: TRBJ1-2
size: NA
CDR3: CASSLAGGSSLGYTF
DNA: TGCGCCAGCAGCTTGGCTGGAGGTTCAAGTCTTGGCTACACCTTC

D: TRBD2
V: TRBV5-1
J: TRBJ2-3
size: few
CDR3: CASSLTRGDTDTQYF
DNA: TGCGCCAGCAGCTTAACGCGGGGGGACACAGATACGCAGTATTTT

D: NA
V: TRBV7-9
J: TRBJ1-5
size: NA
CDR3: CASSPSREQPQHF
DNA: TGTGCCAGCAGCCCGTCGAGAGAGCAGCCCCAGCATTTT

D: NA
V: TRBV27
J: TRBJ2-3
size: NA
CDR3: CASSTASQGDTQYF
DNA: TGTGCCAGCAGTACGGCTAGCCAGGGGGATACGCAGTATTTT

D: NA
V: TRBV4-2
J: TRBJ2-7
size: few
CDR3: CASSPSRVQRYEQYF
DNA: TGTGCCAGCAGCCCGAGCAGGGTCCAAAGGTACGAGCAGTACTTC

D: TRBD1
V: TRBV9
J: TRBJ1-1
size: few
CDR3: CASSGTSGTGDILAEAFF
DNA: TGTGCCAGCAGCGGAACCTCCGGGACAGGGGACATTTTGGCTGAAGCTTTCTTT

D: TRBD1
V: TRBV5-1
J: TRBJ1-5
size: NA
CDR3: CASSATGGLNQPQHF
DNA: TGCGCCAGCAGCGCGACAGGGGGCTTAAATCAGCCCCAGCATTTT

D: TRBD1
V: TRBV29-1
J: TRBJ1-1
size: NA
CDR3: CSADRGTNTEAFF
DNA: TGCAGCGCGGACAGGGGAACTAACACTGAAGCTTTCTTT

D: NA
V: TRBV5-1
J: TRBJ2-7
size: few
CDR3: CASSGASAYEQYF
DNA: TGCGCCAGCAGTGGTGCCAGCGCCTACGAGCAGTACTTC

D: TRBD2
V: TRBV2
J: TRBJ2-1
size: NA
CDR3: CASSESSGGAFEQFF
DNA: TGTGCCAGCAGTGAATCAAGCGGGGGGGCCTTTGAGCAGTTCTTC

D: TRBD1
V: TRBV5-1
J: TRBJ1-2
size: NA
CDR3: CASSLWQGQDGYTF
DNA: TGCGCCAGCAGCTTGTGGCAGGGACAGGATGGCTACACCTTC

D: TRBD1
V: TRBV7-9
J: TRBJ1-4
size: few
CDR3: CASSLVTGSTNEKLFF
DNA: TGTGCCAGCAGCTTGGTGACAGGGTCAACTAATGAAAAACTGTTTTTT